This TCR beta chain was recorded in a study of Ad26.COV2.S vaccination and SARS-CoV-2 variants. Study-wide context: The donor belonged to the COV1001 Ad26.COV2.S trial arm.

For this clone: Its target is not known. Its ends do not fully match the called genes, so a read error is possible.

Regarding treatment: 15 to 20 received Ad26.COV2.S at low or high dose, single or two shots; about 5 received placebo; per-sample allocation not given. Following the first vaccine or placebo injection, samples were taken on day 63. Using immunoSEQ multiplex PCR, the repertoire was profiled, and TCRdb retains in-frame clones only, with some absent. The repertoire consists of hundreds of thousands of clones, with around 92% occurring once and the leading ten covering over 1.3%. Germline lookup yields CDR1 LNHDA and CDR2 SQIVND (reference sequence). The CDR3 is 15 residues long. Study results and caveats: Non-spike TCR breadth did not differ much between vaccine and placebo recipients. Estimates derived from TCR breadth and depth analyses may have underestimated total T cell responses.

This TCR was sampled from a person aged 18-60 years who received the Ad26.COV2.S COVID-19 vaccine or a placebo. The sample in question was peripheral blood, obtained in a trial of Ad26.COV2.S vaccine versus placebo. The chain employs TRBV19 and TRBJ2-1; 7 bases are a match to TRBD2. In nucleotides, the CDR3 is TGTGCCAGTAGGATAGCGGGCCGGGACTACAATGAGCAGTTCTTC. It encodes CASRIAGRDYNEQFF.